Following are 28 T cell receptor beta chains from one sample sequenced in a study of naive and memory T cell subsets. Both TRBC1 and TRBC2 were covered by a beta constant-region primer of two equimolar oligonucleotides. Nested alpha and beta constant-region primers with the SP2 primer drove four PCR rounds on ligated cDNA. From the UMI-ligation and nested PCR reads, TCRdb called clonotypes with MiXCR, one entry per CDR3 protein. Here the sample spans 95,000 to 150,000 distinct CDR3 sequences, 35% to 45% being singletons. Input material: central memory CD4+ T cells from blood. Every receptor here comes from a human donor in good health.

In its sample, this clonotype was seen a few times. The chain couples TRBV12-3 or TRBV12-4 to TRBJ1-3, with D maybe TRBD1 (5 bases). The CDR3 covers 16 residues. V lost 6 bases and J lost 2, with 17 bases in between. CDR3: CASSPIGQGPGNTIYF. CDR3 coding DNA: TGTGCCAGCAGCCCTATAGGGCAGGGCCCTGGAAACACCATATATTTT.

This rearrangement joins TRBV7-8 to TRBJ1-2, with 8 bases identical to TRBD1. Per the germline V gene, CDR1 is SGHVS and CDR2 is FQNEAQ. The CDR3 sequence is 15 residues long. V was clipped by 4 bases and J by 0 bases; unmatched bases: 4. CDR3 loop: CASSSRTGSNYGYTF. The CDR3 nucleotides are TGTGCCAGCAGCTCGAGGACAGGGTCTAACTATGGCTACACCTTC.

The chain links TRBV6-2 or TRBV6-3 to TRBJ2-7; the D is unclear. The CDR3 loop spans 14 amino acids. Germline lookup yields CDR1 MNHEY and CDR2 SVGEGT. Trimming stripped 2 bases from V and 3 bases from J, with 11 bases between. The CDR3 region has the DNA TGTGCCAGCAGTTACGGCAACCCCTTCTACGAGCAGTACTTC. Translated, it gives CASSYGNPFYEQYF.

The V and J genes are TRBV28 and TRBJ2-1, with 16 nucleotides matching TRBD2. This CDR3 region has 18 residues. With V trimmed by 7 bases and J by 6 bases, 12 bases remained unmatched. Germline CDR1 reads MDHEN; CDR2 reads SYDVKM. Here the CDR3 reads CASNPGTSGRAGGNEQFF. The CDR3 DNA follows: TGTGCCAGCAACCCAGGGACTAGCGGGAGGGCTGGGGGCAATGAGCAGTTCTTC.

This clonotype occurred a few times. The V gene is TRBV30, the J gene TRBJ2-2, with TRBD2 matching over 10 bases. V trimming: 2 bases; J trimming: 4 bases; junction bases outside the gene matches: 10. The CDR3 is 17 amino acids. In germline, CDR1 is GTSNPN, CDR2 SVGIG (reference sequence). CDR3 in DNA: TGTGCCTGGAGTAAAGGAAGCGGGAGGGCCTTCACCGGGGAGCTGTTTTTT. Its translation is CAWSKGSGRAFTGELFF. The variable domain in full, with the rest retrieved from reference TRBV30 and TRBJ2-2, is SQTIHQWPATLVQPVGSPLSLECTVEGTSNPNLYWYRQAAGRGLQLLFYSVGIGQISSEVPQNLSASRPQDRQFILSSKKLLLSDSGFYLCAWSKGSGRAFTGELFFGEGSRLTVL.

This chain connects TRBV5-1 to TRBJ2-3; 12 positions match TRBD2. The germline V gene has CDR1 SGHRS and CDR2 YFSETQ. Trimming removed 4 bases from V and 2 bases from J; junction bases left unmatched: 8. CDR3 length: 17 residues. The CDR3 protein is CASSSGLAGYLTDTQYF. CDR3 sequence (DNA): TGCGCCAGCAGCAGCGGACTAGCGGGATATCTCACAGATACGCAGTATTTT.

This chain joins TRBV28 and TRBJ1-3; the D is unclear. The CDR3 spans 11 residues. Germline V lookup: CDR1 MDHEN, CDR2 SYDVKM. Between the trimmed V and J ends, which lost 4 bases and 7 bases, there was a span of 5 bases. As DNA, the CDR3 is TGTGCCAGCAGTTCCCGCAACACCATATATTTT. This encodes CASSSRNTIYF.

The CDR3 DNA reads TGCAGTGCTAGAGATGAGGGCACGAACACTGAAGCTTTCTTT. The encoded protein is CSARDEGTNTEAFF. V is TRBV20-1 and J is TRBJ1-1; no definite D call. Between the trimmed V and J ends, which lost 0 bases and 1 base, there was a span of 9 bases. The CDR3 is 14 amino acids. CDR1 and CDR2 from the germline V gene are DFQATT and SNEGSKA (reference sequence).

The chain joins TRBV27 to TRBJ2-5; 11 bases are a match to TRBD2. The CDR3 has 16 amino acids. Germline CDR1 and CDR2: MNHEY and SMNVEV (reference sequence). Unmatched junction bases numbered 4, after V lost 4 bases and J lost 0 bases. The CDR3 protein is CASSWASGRYQETQYF. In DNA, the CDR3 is TGTGCCAGCAGTTGGGCTAGCGGGAGGTACCAAGAGACCCAGTACTTC.

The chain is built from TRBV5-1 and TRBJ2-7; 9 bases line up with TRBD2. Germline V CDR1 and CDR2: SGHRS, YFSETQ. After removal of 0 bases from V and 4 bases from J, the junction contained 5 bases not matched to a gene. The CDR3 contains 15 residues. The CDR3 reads CASSLGTSVRYEQYF. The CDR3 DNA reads TGCGCCAGCAGCTTGGGGACTAGCGTTCGGTACGAGCAGTACTTC.

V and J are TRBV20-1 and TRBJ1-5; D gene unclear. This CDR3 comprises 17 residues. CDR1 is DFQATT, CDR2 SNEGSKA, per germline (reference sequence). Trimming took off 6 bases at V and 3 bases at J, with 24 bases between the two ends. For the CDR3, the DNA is TGCAGTGCCGCACGAGCCGACTTGGGGTTAGTCAATCAGCCCCAGCATTTT. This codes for CSAARADLGLVNQPQHF.

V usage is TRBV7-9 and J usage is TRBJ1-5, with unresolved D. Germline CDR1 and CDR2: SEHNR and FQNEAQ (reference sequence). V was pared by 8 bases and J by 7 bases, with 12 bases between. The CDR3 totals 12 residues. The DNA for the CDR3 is TGTGCCAGCGAGGACGGACGACAGCCCCAGCATTTT. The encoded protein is CASEDGRQPQHF.

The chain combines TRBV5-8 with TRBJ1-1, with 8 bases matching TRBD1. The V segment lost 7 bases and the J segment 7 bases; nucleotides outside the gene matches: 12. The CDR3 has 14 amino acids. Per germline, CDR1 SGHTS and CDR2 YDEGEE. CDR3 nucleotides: TGTGCCAGCGGTAGAAGGACAGGGATTGGTGAAGCTTTCTTT. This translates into CASGRRTGIGEAFF.

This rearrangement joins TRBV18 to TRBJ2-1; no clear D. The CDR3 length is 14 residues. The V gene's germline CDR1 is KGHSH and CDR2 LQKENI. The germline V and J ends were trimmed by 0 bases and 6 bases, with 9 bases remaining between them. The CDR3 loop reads CASSPPELRNEQFF. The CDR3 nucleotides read TGTGCCAGCTCACCACCGGAACTACGCAATGAGCAGTTCTTC.

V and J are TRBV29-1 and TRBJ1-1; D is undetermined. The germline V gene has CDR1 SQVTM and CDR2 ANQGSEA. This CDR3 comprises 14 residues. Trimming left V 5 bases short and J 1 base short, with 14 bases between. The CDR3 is CSVTFLTTNTEAFF. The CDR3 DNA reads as TGCAGCGTTACGTTTCTCACCACGAACACTGAAGCTTTCTTT.

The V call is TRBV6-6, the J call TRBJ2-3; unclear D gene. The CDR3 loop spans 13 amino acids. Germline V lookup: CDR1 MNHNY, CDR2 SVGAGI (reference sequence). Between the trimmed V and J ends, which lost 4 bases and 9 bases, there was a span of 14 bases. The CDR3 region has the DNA TGTGCCAGCAGTTTTTACCCAGTAGACACGCAGTATTTT. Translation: CASSFYPVDTQYF.

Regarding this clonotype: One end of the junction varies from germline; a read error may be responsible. DNA for the CDR3: TGCGCCAGCAGCAGGGACAGCAATCAGCCCCAGCATTTT. Protein product: CASSRDSNQPQHF. The chain links TRBV28 to TRBJ1-5; weak D call: TRBD1 (5 bases). CDR1 and CDR2 (germline): MDHEN, SYDVKM. CDR3 length equals 13 residues.

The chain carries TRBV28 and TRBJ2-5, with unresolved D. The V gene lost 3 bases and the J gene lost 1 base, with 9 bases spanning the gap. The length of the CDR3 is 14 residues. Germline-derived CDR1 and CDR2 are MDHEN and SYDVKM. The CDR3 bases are TGTGCCAGCAGTTTGATGGCTTTCCAAGAGACCCAGTACTTC. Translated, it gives CASSLMAFQETQYF.

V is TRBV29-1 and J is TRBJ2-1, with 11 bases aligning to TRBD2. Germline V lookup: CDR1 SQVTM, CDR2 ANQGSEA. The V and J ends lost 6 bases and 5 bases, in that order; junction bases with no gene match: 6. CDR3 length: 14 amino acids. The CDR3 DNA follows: TGCAGCGTCACCCAACTAGCGGGAGACAATGAGCAGTTCTTC. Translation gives CSVTQLAGDNEQFF.

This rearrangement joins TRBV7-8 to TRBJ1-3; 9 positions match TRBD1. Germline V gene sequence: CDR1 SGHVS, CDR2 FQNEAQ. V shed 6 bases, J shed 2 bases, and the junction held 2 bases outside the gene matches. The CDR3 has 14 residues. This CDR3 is CASRGQGAGNTIYF. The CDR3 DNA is TGTGCCAGCAGGGGACAGGGTGCTGGAAACACCATATATTTT.

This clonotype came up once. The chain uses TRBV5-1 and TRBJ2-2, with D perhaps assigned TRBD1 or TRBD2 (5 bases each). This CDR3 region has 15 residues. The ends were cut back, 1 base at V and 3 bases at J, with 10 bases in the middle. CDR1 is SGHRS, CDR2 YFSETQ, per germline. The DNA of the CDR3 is TGCGCCAGCAGCTTGCAGGGAGACTACACCGGGGAGCTGTTTTTT. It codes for CASSLQGDYTGELFF.

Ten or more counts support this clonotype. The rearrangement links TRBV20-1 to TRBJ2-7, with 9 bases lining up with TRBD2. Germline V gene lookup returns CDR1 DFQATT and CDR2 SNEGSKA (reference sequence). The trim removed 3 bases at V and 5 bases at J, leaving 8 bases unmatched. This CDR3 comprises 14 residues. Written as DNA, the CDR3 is TGCAGTGCTAGGGATAGCGGGAGAAGGGACGAGCAGTACTTC. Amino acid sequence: CSARDSGRRDEQYF.

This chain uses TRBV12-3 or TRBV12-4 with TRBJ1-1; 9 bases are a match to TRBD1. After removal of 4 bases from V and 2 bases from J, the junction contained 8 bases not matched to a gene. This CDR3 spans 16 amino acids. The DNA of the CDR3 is TGTGCCAGCAGTTACAGGGGGCCCACAACCAACACTGAAGCTTTCTTT. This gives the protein CASSYRGPTTNTEAFF.

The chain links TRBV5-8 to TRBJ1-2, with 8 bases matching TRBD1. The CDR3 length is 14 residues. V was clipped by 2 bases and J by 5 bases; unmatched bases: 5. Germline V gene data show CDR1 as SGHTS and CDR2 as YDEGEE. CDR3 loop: CASSFDRGVYGYTF. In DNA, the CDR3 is TGTGCCAGCAGCTTCGACAGGGGCGTGTATGGCTACACCTTC.

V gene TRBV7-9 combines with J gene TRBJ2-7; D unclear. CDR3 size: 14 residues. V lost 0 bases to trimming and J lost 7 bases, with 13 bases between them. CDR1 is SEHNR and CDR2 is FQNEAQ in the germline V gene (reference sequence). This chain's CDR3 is CASSLADPLREQYF. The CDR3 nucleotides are TGTGCCAGCAGCTTAGCGGACCCATTGAGGGAGCAGTACTTC.

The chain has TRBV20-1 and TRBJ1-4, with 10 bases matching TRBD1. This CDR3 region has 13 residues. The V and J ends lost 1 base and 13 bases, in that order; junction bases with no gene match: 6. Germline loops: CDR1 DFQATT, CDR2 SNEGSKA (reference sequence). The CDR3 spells CSARAGQGTGLFF. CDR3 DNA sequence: TGCAGTGCTAGAGCGGGACAGGGGACCGGACTGTTTTTT.

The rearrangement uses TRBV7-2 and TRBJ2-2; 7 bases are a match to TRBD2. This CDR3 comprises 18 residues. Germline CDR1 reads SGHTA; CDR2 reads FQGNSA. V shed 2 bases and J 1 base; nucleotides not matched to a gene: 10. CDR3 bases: TGTGCCAGCAGCTTACGCTCCCAGGGCGGGAGGAACACCGGGGAGCTGTTTTTT. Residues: CASSLRSQGGRNTGELFF.

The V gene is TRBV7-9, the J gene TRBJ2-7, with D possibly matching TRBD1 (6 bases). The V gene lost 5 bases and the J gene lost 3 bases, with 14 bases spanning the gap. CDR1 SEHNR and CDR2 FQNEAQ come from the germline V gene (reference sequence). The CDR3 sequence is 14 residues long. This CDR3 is CASSPRQDHYEQYF. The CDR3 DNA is TGTGCCAGCAGCCCTCGACAGGACCACTACGAGCAGTACTTC.